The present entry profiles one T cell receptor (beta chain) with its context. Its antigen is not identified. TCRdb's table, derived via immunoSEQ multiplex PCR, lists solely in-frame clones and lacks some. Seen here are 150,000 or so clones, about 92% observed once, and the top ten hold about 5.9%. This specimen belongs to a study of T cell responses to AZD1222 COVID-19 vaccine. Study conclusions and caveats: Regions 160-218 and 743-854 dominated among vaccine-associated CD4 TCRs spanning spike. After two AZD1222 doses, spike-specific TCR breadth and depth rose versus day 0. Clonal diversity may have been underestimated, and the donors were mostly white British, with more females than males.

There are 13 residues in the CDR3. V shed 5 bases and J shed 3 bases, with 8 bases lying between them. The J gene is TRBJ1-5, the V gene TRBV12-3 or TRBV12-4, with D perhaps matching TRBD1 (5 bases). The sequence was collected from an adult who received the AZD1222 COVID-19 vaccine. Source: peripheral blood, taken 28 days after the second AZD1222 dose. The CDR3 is CASSPGHNQPQHF. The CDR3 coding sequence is TGTGCCAGCAGTCCTGGACACAATCAGCCCCAGCATTTT.